This T cell receptor beta chain was captured by sequencing in a study of blood T cells in healthy people across ages. The study, taken as a whole, reports: Diversity estimates from one million T cells were considered underestimates. Changes in expanded clonotypes were possibly confounded, as the CMV status of donors was unknown. Conclusively comparing naive with antigen-experienced cells was impossible with unsorted PBMCs.

Primers used in a second PCR of about 7 to 11 cycles were a sample-barcoded 5' primer and a J-beta primer mix. TCRdb redid the calling of the 5' RACE reads with MiXCR, one entry per CDR3 protein. The sample holds about 730,000 distinct CDR3 sequences, around 40% seen once. This clonotype was seen once. Its antigen remains unidentified. Trimming took 0 bases from V and 1 from J, leaving 8 bases between them. CDR1 and CDR2 from the germline V gene are LNHNV and YYDKDF (reference sequence). The length of the CDR3 is 15 residues. The TCR was taken from a woman in her sixties in good health. The genes are TRBV15 and TRBJ2-3; D remains unclear. The sequencing input was blood. CDR3 sequence: CATSREAQRTDTQYF. CDR3 in DNA: TGTGCCACCAGCAGAGAGGCACAGCGCACAGATACGCAGTATTTT.